Sequencing of this T cell receptor (beta chain) was carried out in a study of beta chain features in type 1 diabetes. Expressed TCRB transcripts were sequenced after all isolated RNA was converted to cDNA. Clones were sequenced by immunoSEQ multiplex PCR, and TCRdb holds only the in-frame ones, with some missing. The top ten hold 0.012% of the sample, which has 250,000 to 300,000 clones, approximately 24% seen once. Findings of the study overall: Type 1 diabetes patients had moderately but significantly shorter TCRB CDR3s in all four CD4+ subsets.

The V segment lost 2 bases and the J segment 9 bases; nucleotides outside the gene matches: 7. Germline loops: CDR1 SGHRS, CDR2 YFSETQ. The length of the CDR3 is 15 residues. As concerns this clone: Its specificity is not known.

Sequenced material: naive CD4+ T cells from blood. This sequence originates from a woman aged 25 to 39 with type 1 diabetes. This chain uses TRBV5-1 with TRBJ2-1, with TRBD2 matching 11 bases. The CDR3: CASSLLAGVDGEQFF. The CDR3, as DNA: TGCGCCAGCAGCTTACTAGCGGGAGTGGACGGTGAGCAGTTCTTC.